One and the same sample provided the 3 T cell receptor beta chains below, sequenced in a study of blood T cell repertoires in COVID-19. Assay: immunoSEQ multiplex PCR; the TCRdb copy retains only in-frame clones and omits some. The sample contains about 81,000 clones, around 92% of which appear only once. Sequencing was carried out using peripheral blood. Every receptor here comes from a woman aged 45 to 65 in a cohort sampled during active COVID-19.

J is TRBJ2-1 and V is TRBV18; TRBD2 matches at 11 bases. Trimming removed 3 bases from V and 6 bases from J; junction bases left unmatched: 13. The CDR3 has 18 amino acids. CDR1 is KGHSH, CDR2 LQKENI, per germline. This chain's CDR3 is CASSPSTGIAGGRNEQFF. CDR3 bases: TGTGCCAGCTCACCCTCAACGGGGATAGCGGGAGGGCGCAATGAGCAGTTCTTC.

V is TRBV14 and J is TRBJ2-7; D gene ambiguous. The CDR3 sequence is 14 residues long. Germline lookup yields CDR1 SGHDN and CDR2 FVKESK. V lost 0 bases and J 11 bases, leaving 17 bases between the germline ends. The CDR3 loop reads CASSQDLVGAKEYF. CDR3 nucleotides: TGTGCCAGCAGCCAAGATTTGGTCGGAGCTAAAGAGTACTTC.

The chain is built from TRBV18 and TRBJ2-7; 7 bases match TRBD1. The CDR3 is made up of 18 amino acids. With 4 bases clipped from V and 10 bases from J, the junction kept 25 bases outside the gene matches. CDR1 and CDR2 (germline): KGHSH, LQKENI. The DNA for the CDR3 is TGTGCCAGCTCACTATCGTTCCGGGACAGTGAAGGTCGTCTGTTCCAGTACTTC. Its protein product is CASSLSFRDSEGRLFQYF.